This T cell receptor (beta chain) stems from a study of cytomegalovirus exposure and HLA in healthy donors. The study, taken as a whole, reports: In an earlier analysis, productive rearrangement rates for most beta V segments clustered near 87% or 30%. Donor immune exposure was known only as CMV serostatus.

The germline gives CDR1 MGHRA, CDR2 YSYEKL. The V end lost 2 bases, the J end lost 8 bases, and 12 bases lay between the germline ends. The CDR3 spans 13 residues. To note about this clone: Antigen unknown.

This PCR relied on a set of 60 Vbeta primers and 13 Jbeta primers. Clones were read by immunoSEQ multiplex PCR, and TCRdb kept only the in-frame ones, dropping some. This repertoire shows about 110,000 clones, 77% found once; its top ten account for more than 4%. Sequencing used PBMCs. The TCR was taken from a male donor in good health and CMV-seronegative. The chain combines TRBV4-1 with TRBJ1-2, with D possibly being TRBD1 (6 bases). The CDR3 spells CASSQKTGLGYTF. The CDR3 DNA reads TGCGCCAGCAGCCAAAAAACAGGGTTAGGCTACACCTTC.